This entry features one TCR beta chain sequence. This entry belongs to a study of blood T cell repertoires in COVID-19. Libraries were prepared by immunoSEQ multiplex PCR; TCRdb keeps only in-frame clonotypes and omits some of them. Counted here are roughly 220,000 clones, around 88% occurring once; the ten biggest clones make up roughly 14%. The CDR3 extends over 18 amino acids. The V segment lost 5 bases and the J segment 2 bases; nucleotides outside the gene matches: 9. The germline gives CDR1 SGHTA, CDR2 FQGTGA. V is TRBV7-3 and J is TRBJ2-7; TRBD2 matches at 16 bases. The sequencing sample was made of PBMCs or T cells enriched from blood (not recorded which). The receptor comes from a woman aged 50 to 65 with acute COVID-19. This CDR3 is CASSMTGTSGRGAYEQYF. The CDR3, as DNA: TGTGCCAGCAGCATGACCGGGACTAGCGGGAGGGGTGCCTACGAGCAGTACTTC.